Shown below are 9 T cell receptor beta chains from a single sample sequenced in a study of human T cells and chemical hapten exposure. Time point of the sample: patch test 2, 6 weeks after DPC sensitization. The sample's treatment: therapeutic diphenylcyclopropenone sensitization with weekly scalp DPC. One entry per CDR3 protein, called by TCRdb with MiXCR from the RACE reads. This sample has over 100,000 distinct CDR3 sequences, with 9.2% found just once. The sequencing here drew on whole blood, taken in connection with sensitization to the hapten diphenylcyclopropenone (DPC). Receptors were obtained from a woman aged 40 to 55 with alopecia areata. Some clones in this sample may be carry-over from other donors' samples.

The chain links TRBV27 to TRBJ1-1; no firm D call. Germline V lookup: CDR1 MNHEY, CDR2 SMNVEV (reference sequence). The CDR3 consists of 14 residues. V was trimmed by 5 bases and J by 1 base, leaving 11 bases between them. Here the CDR3 reads CASSPHHTNTEAFF. CDR3 nucleotide sequence: TGTGCCAGCAGTCCGCACCACACGAACACTGAAGCTTTCTTT.

Concerning this clonotype itself: A much larger clone lies a single base off, so this may be a read error. The chain combines TRBV5-1 with TRBJ2-3, with D possibly being TRBD2 (5 bases). The CDR3 is 16 amino acids. Germline CDR1 SGHRS, CDR2 YFSETQ. The CDR3 region has the DNA TGCGCCACCAGCACCGTCCCCCGGGGAGAGGTAGATACGCAGTATTTT. Amino acids: CATSTVPRGEVDTQYF. Drawing the rest from reference TRBV5-1 and TRBJ2-3, the complete variable domain is KAGVTQTPRYLIKTRGQQVTLSCSPISGHRSVSWYQQTPGQGLQFLFEYFSETQRNKGNFPGRFSGRQFSNSRSEMNVSTLELGDSALYLCATSTVPRGEVDTQYFGPGTRLTVL.

V gene TRBV29-1 combines with J gene TRBJ2-7; D may be TRBD1 (6 bases). This CDR3 has 11 residues. V lost 4 bases and J 4 bases, leaving 8 bases between the germline ends. The germline CDR1 and CDR2 sequences are SQVTM and ANQGSEA. The CDR3 spells CSVVQGYEQYF. The CDR3 DNA is TGCAGCGTTGTTCAGGGGTACGAGCAGTACTTC.

This clonotype was recorded at least ten times. The chain combines TRBV10-3 with TRBJ2-1, with a tentative D call TRBD1 (6 bases). Germline V gene sequence: CDR1 ENHRY, CDR2 SYGVKD. The germline V and J ends were trimmed by 5 bases and 4 bases, with 12 bases remaining between them. CDR3 size: 14 residues. CDR3 sequence: CAISTDSFYNEQFF. The CDR3 nucleotides are TGTGCCATCAGTACGGACAGCTTTTACAATGAGCAGTTCTTC.

On this clonotype itself: A much larger clone differs from this one at a single base, so this may be a read error. The chain couples TRBV29-1 to TRBJ2-1, with 14 bases identical to TRBD2. The CDR3 has 13 residues. V trimming: 7 bases; J trimming: 15 bases; junction bases outside the gene matches: 11. Germline V gene data show CDR1 as SQVTM and CDR2 as ANQGSEA. CDR3 region: CSARLAGGDFGFF. CDR3 coding DNA: TGCAGCGCCCGACTAGCGGGGGGGGATTTTGGGTTCTTC.

Remarks on this clonotype: An end of the junction differs from the germline gene, which may be a read error. The rearrangement uses TRBV10-3 and TRBJ2-7; tentative D call: TRBD1 (6 bases). Germline V gives CDR1 ENHRY, CDR2 SYGVKD. The CDR3 contains 15 residues. The CDR3 DNA sequence: TGTGCCATCAGAGAGACAGGTAGCGATCGGTTCGAGCAGAACTTC. This translates into CAIRETGSDRFEQNF.

CDR3 bases: TGTGCCAGCACAAGACGGGGGTCGAGCACCGGGGAGCTGTTTTTT. It translates to CASTRRGSSTGELFF. This chain uses TRBV6-5 with TRBJ2-2, with D possibly being TRBD2 (6 bases). Germline CDR1 is MNHEY and CDR2 is SVGAGI. V lost 7 bases and J 4 bases, leaving 16 bases between the germline ends. This CDR3 is built from 15 residues.

About this clonotype: Just one base apart from a much larger clone, this may be a read error. The J gene is TRBJ2-1, the V gene TRBV5-4; 12 bases agree with TRBD2. The CDR3 runs to 16 residues. Per germline, CDR1 SGHNT and CDR2 YYREEE (reference sequence). The V segment lost 3 bases and the J segment 6 bases; nucleotides outside the gene matches: 7. DNA for the CDR3: TGTGCCAGCAGCTGGGAGAGACTAGCGGGAGTCAATGAGCAGTTCTTC. Translated, it gives CASSWERLAGVNEQFF.

There are a few counts of this clonotype. This sequence joins TRBV9 and TRBJ1-6; a possible D gene is TRBD1 (5 bases). Trimming took off 0 bases at V and 13 bases at J, with 17 bases between the two ends. Germline CDR1 is SGDLS and CDR2 is YYNGEE. There are 15 residues in the CDR3. CDR3 nucleotides: TGTGCCAGCAGCGTAGTAGGGACCAGCACCTCCCCCCTCCACTTT. Amino acids: CASSVVGTSTSPLHF.